This is a list of T cell receptor beta chains from one sample in a study of cytomegalovirus exposure and HLA in healthy donors. The assay was immunoSEQ multiplex PCR, and TCRdb's table has in-frame clones only and misses some. The sample has about 120,000 clones; over 60% are singletons. Source material: PBMCs. The receptors derive from a woman in her twenties or thirties in good health and CMV-seropositive. The CDR3 runs from the conserved cysteine through the conserved F or W.

j_call v_call cdr3_aa
TRBJ2-5 TRBV4-3 CASSQQAGGRGETQYF
TRBJ2-1 TRBV29-1 CSVEGLVQFF
TRBJ2-3 TRBV28 CASSPRGRPIDTQYF
TRBJ2-3 TRBV6-1 CASSPGQGRTDTQYF
TRBJ1-6 TRBV4-1 CASSSRGDNSPLHF
TRBJ2-7 TRBV7-6 CASSPATGSHEQYF
TRBJ1-2 TRBV6-1 CASSAGLWDYGYTF
TRBJ2-6 TRBV7-3 CASSLGGSGANVLTF
TRBJ1-4 TRBV4-1 CASSLGTLGAGEKLFF
TRBJ1-6 TRBV2 CAREGSSYNSPLHF
TRBJ2-3 TRBV10-3 CAISDTIRTGSGTDTQYF
TRBJ2-1 TRBV9 CASSATGQNNEQFF
TRBJ2-4 TRBV5-8 CASTSDRSKNIQYF